These 6 T cell receptor beta chains were all obtained from the same sample, sequenced in a study of shared clonotypes between healthy human individuals. Assay used: immunoSEQ multiplex PCR; TCRdb lists only in-frame clones, some missing. The profile shows around 2,000,000 clones, roughly 94% of them singletons. The material sequenced was naive CD4+ T cells sorted from blood. Noted subset: CD45RA+ positively selected. Source of these receptors: a man aged 18 to 29 in good health.

In this sample, this clone turned up once. V is TRBV25-1 and J is TRBJ2-2; D unresolved. The CDR3 runs 13 residues. With 6 bases removed from V and 2 bases from J, the gap between germline ends came to 7 bases. CDR1 and CDR2 from the germline V gene are MGHDK and SYGVNS. CDR3: CASRPPNTGELFF. The CDR3 bases are TGTGCCAGCAGACCACCTAACACCGGGGAGCTGTTTTTT.

The J gene is TRBJ2-7, the V gene TRBV27, with TRBD2 identical over 8 bases. Germline lookup yields CDR1 MNHEY and CDR2 SMNVEV (reference sequence). Unmatched junction bases numbered 7, after V lost 3 bases and J lost 3 bases. The CDR3 covers 15 residues. CDR3 residues: CASSFDRLAGYEQYF. CDR3 sequence (DNA): TGTGCCAGCAGTTTTGATCGGCTAGCGGGCTACGAGCAGTACTTC.

This clone was detected only once. An end of the junction does not agree with germline; a read error may underlie this. V is TRBV7-2 and J is TRBJ2-1, with 9 bases matching TRBD2. The CDR3 consists of 12 residues. The germline V gene has CDR1 SGHTA and CDR2 FQGNSA. The CDR3 loop reads CASSPDSGRPLF. The CDR3 DNA follows: TGTGCCAGCAGCCCCGACAGCGGGAGGCCCCTCTTC.

The rearrangement uses TRBV6-1 and TRBJ2-7, with no clear D. CDR3 length equals 12 residues. V lost 2 bases and J lost 4, with 6 bases in between. CDR1 MNHNS and CDR2 SASEGT come from the germline V gene. The CDR3 loop reads CASSEWNYEQYF. In DNA form, the CDR3 reads TGTGCCAGCAGTGAATGGAATTACGAGCAGTACTTC.

The chain employs TRBV29-1 and TRBJ2-5; 9 bases line up with TRBD1. Germline V gives CDR1 SQVTM, CDR2 ANQGSEA. CDR3 length equals 13 residues. V lost 4 bases and J lost 2; bases outside the gene matches: 2. CDR3: CSVGDRAQETQYF. DNA of the CDR3: TGCAGCGTTGGGGACAGGGCTCAAGAGACCCAGTACTTC.

This chain joins TRBV5-1 and TRBJ2-5, with 10 positions matching TRBD2. Germline lookup yields CDR1 SGHRS and CDR2 YFSETQ. There are 16 residues in the CDR3. V shed 0 bases, J shed 2 bases, and the junction held 4 bases outside the gene matches. This CDR3 is CASSLDVSGGQETQYF. The CDR3 DNA sequence: TGCGCCAGCAGCTTGGATGTTAGCGGGGGGCAAGAGACCCAGTACTTC.